A selection of T cell receptor beta chains follows, all from one sample in a study of cytomegalovirus exposure and HLA in healthy donors. Sequenced by immunoSEQ multiplex PCR; TCRdb stores in-frame clones only, minus some. The table has 65,000 to 90,000 clones, approximately 95% seen once. The material sequenced was PBMCs. The receptors derive from a man between 18 and 29 years old in good health and CMV-seronegative. The CDR3 runs from the conserved cysteine through the conserved F or W. A D gene is named only where the DNA matches it firmly. Clone size is given for some rows only: seen once, a few or many times, or a class if the clone is expanded.

j_call | d_call | clone_size | v_call | cdr3_aa | cdr3_nt
TRBJ2-3 | TRBD1 | few | TRBV4-1 | CASSYPARTGVRNTQYF | TGCGCCAGCAGCTACCCAGCTCGGACAGGGGTACGAAATACGCAGTATTTT
TRBJ2-7 | NA | NA | TRBV7-2 | CASSAQQGLYEQYF | TGTGCCAGCAGCGCGCAACAGGGTCTTTACGAGCAGTACTTC
TRBJ1-4 | NA | NA | TRBV9 | CASSVEQGREKLFF | TGTGCCAGCAGCGTAGAACAGGGTCGGGAAAAACTGTTTTTT
TRBJ1-1 | TRBD1 | NA | TRBV28 | CASSIGQGLMNTEAFF | TGTGCCAGCAGTATAGGACAGGGATTAATGAACACTGAAGCTTTCTTT
TRBJ2-7 | TRBD2 | NA | TRBV7-2 | CASSALGTSGGYEQYF | TGTGCCAGCAGCGCTTTGGGGACTAGCGGGGGCTACGAGCAGTACTTC
TRBJ2-5 | NA | NA | TRBV7-2 | CASSFSPSETQYF | TGTGCCAGCAGCTTTAGTCCCTCAGAGACCCAGTACTTC
TRBJ2-1 | NA | NA | TRBV28 | CASTPSSYNEQFF | TGTGCCAGCACCCCCAGCTCCTACAATGAGCAGTTCTTC
TRBJ2-7 | NA | NA | TRBV5-1 | CASSLGGEPYEQYF | TGCGCCAGCAGCTTGGGGGGAGAGCCCTACGAGCAGTACTTC
TRBJ1-1 | TRBD1 | few | TRBV14 | CASSRDSLFEAFF | TGTGCCAGCAGCCGGGACAGCCTATTTGAAGCTTTCTTT
TRBJ1-1 | NA | NA | TRBV18 | CASSPPLSLRGDTEAFF | TGTGCCAGCTCACCACCCTTATCTCTTCGGGGGGACACTGAAGCTTTCTTT
TRBJ1-2 | NA | once | TRBV5-1 | CASSTEGTVYGYTF | TGCGCCAGCAGCACTGAGGGCACGGTCTATGGCTACACCTTC
TRBJ1-5 | TRBD1 | once | TRBV10-3 | CATGGSEGAQQPQHF | TGTGCCACAGGAGGATCGGAGGGGGCGCAGCAGCCCCAGCATTTT
TRBJ2-5 | NA | NA | TRBV2 | CASRSGAQETQYF | TGTGCCAGCAGATCGGGTGCACAAGAGACCCAGTACTTC
TRBJ2-1 | NA | NA | TRBV10-1 | CASSDNRGEQFF | TGCGCCAGCAGTGATAATAGGGGTGAGCAGTTCTTC
TRBJ2-6 | NA | NA | TRBV7-2 | CASSKDRANVLTF | TGTGCCAGCAGCAAGGACAGGGCCAACGTCCTGACTTTC
TRBJ2-7 | TRBD1 | NA | TRBV7-2 | CASSLGTGSYEQYF | TGTGCCAGCAGCTTGGGGACAGGGAGCTACGAGCAGTACTTC
TRBJ1-1 | NA | once | TRBV5-4 | CASSLVGGNTEAFF | TGTGCCAGCAGCTTGGTGGGGGGGAACACTGAAGCTTTCTTT
TRBJ2-5 | TRBD1 | NA | TRBV9 | CASSVGPTGQYQETQYF | TGTGCCAGCAGCGTGGGGCCGACAGGGCAGTACCAAGAGACCCAGTACTTC
TRBJ2-7 | TRBD1 | few | TRBV7-9 | CASSGTDYEQYF | TGTGCCAGCAGCGGGACAGACTACGAGCAGTACTTC
TRBJ1-2 | NA | NA | TRBV28 | CASSLPDYGYTF | TGTGCCAGCAGTCTACCGGACTATGGCTACACCTTC
TRBJ2-7 | NA | NA | TRBV30 | CAWSTGFMSEQYF | TGTGCCTGGAGTACCGGGTTCATGTCCGAGCAGTACTTC
TRBJ1-4 | TRBD1 | NA | TRBV18 | CASSIRGATNEKLFF | TGTGCCAGCTCCATCAGGGGGGCAACTAATGAAAAACTGTTTTTT
TRBJ1-5 | TRBD1 | NA | TRBV10-3 | CAIRDRVDQPQHF | TGTGCCATCAGAGACAGGGTGGATCAGCCCCAGCATTTT
TRBJ2-5 | NA | NA | TRBV5-1 | CASSLAKETQYF | TGCGCCAGCAGCTTGGCAAAAGAGACCCAGTACTTC
TRBJ2-1 | TRBD2 | once | TRBV27 | CASSLLAGGRNNEQFF | TGTGCCAGCAGTTTACTCGCGGGGGGCCGTAACAATGAGCAGTTCTTC
TRBJ2-1 | NA | NA | TRBV6-5 | CASSLSKPGEQFF | TGTGCCAGCAGTTTGTCCAAGCCTGGTGAGCAGTTCTTC
TRBJ1-3 | TRBD1 | NA | TRBV10-3 | CAIRTGQASGGNTIYF | TGTGCCATCAGAACAGGACAGGCTTCAGGCGGAAACACCATATATTTT
TRBJ2-5 | NA | NA | TRBV29-1 | CSVQRDYQETQYF | TGCAGCGTTCAGAGGGACTACCAAGAGACCCAGTACTTC
TRBJ1-2 | NA | NA | TRBV28 | CASSRQNGYTF | TGTGCCAGCAGCCGACAGAATGGCTACACCTTC
TRBJ2-3 | TRBD2 | NA | TRBV27 | CASRKTGGGTDTQYF | TGTGCCAGCAGAAAAACGGGGGGGGGCACAGATACGCAGTATTTT
TRBJ1-2 | TRBD1 | NA | TRBV6-1 | CASSDPGQGHGYTF | TGTGCCAGCAGTGACCCGGGACAGGGCCATGGCTACACCTTC
TRBJ1-1 | NA | NA | TRBV6-1 | CASRVTGNTEAFF | TGTGCCAGCAGGGTAACAGGGAACACTGAAGCTTTCTTT
TRBJ2-5 | TRBD2 | NA | TRBV7-2 | CASSLAGTSGGLGETQYF | TGTGCCAGCAGCTTAGCCGGGACTAGCGGGGGGCTAGGCGAGACCCAGTACTTC
TRBJ1-2 | TRBD1 | NA | TRBV7-2 | CASSLALFNRGPHGYTF | TGTGCCAGCAGCTTAGCTCTTTTTAACAGGGGGCCTCATGGCTACACCTTC
TRBJ2-7 | NA | NA | TRBV4-3 | CASSQDRGPYEQYF | TGCGCCAGCAGCCAAGACAGGGGCCCCTACGAGCAGTACTTC
TRBJ2-1 | TRBD1 | NA | TRBV4-3 | CATSATGPLGNNEQFF | TGCGCCACGTCGGCGACAGGGCCCCTAGGGAACAATGAGCAGTTCTTC
TRBJ2-7 | TRBD1 | NA | TRBV6-1 | CASSVTGPSTYEQYF | TGTGCCAGCAGTGTGACAGGGCCTTCTACCTACGAGCAGTACTTC
TRBJ2-2 | NA | few | TRBV30 | CAWKLYTGELFF | TGTGCCTGGAAACTTTACACCGGGGAGCTGTTTTTT
TRBJ2-3 | NA | NA | TRBV27 | CASSLLGRDTDTQYF | TGTGCCAGCAGTTTATTAGGACGGGACACAGATACGCAGTATTTT
TRBJ1-1 | NA | NA | TRBV5-1 | CASSLEILWQDTEAFF | TGCGCCAGCAGCTTGGAAATTCTGTGGCAAGACACTGAAGCTTTCTTT
TRBJ2-5 | NA | NA | TRBV7-6 | CASSLDGLRYF | TGTGCCAGCAGCTTAGACGGACTCCGTTACTTC
TRBJ1-2 | NA | NA | TRBV13 | CASSLTPPTGYGYTF | TGTGCCAGCAGCTTAACCCCCCCGACGGGCTATGGCTACACCTTC
TRBJ1-5 | NA | NA | TRBV28 | CATEDIYSNQPQHF | TGTGCCACCGAAGACATTTATAGCAATCAGCCCCAGCATTTT
TRBJ2-7 | TRBD1 | NA | TRBV5-8 | CASSWTGGYEQYF | TGTGCCAGCAGCTGGACAGGGGGATACGAGCAGTACTTC
TRBJ1-1 | TRBD1 | NA | TRBV9 | CASSASYRGGGAFF | TGTGCCAGCAGCGCCTCCTACAGGGGCGGTGGAGCTTTCTTT